These T cell receptor beta chains were read from a single sample in a study of identifying expanded T cells in peripheral blood. The table came from immunoSEQ multiplex PCR; TCRdb's copy has only in-frame clones and leaves some out. The profile shows about 91,000 clones, around 88% of them singletons. Sequencing used blood. The source of these receptors is a person aged 18 to 70 in good health. The CDR3 runs from the conserved cysteine through the conserved F or W. Clone size is given for some rows only: seen once, a few or many times, or a class if the clone is expanded.

length: 14
J: TRBJ2-7
V: TRBV10-1
size: many
CDR3: CASSELRAGYEQYF

length: 14
J: TRBJ1-5
V: TRBV7-3
size: -
CDR3: CASSLRGVDQPQHF

length: 16
J: TRBJ2-1
V: TRBV5-5
size: once
CDR3: CASRRMSSGSGNEQFF

length: 15
J: TRBJ1-1
V: TRBV19
size: -
CDR3: CASSTRQGANTEAFF

length: 18
J: TRBJ2-7
V: TRBV4-3
size: -
CDR3: CASSQDPPGDREAYEQYF

length: 15
J: TRBJ2-3
V: TRBV6-1
size: few
CDR3: CASSLLAGGPDTQYF

length: 12
J: TRBJ1-6
V: TRBV29-1
size: once
CDR3: CSVLDHNSPLHF

length: 16
J: TRBJ2-2
V: TRBV5-6
size: few
CDR3: CASSSLSGSGAGELFF

length: 14
J: TRBJ2-2
V: TRBV11-2
size: few
CDR3: CAIGSGGFTGELFF

length: 15
J: TRBJ2-7
V: TRBV19
size: -
CDR3: CASSIALRGRYEQYF

length: 14
J: TRBJ1-2
V: TRBV18
size: -
CDR3: CASSPPGGDYGYTF

length: 15
J: TRBJ2-1
V: TRBV4-1
size: -
CDR3: CASSHSPGQGDEQFF

length: 13
J: TRBJ1-6
V: TRBV19
size: few
CDR3: CASSKGRTSPLHF

length: 12
J: TRBJ2-7
V: TRBV2
size: once
CDR3: CASKGGSYEQYF

length: 14
J: TRBJ1-5
V: TRBV19
size: -
CDR3: CASSRDRDNQPQHF

length: 14
J: TRBJ2-7
V: TRBV19
size: -
CDR3: CASSTGQGPYEQYF

length: 16
J: TRBJ1-6
V: TRBV7-2
size: -
CDR3: CASSLSRGTGNSPLHF

length: 15
J: TRBJ2-5
V: TRBV19
size: -
CDR3: CASSLTGTGQETQYF

length: 16
J: TRBJ2-5
V: TRBV7-3
size: -
CDR3: CASNWAETGSQETQYF

length: 14
J: TRBJ1-1
V: TRBV10-3
size: -
CDR3: CAISEGQSNTEAFF

length: 14
J: TRBJ2-1
V: TRBV10-3
size: -
CDR3: CAIRTSGGPNEQFF

length: 18
J: TRBJ2-1
V: TRBV28
size: -
CDR3: CASRPAPPGTGSYNEQFF

length: 16
J: TRBJ2-3
V: TRBV21-1
size: -
CDR3: CASSEGGQGVTDTQYF

length: 16
J: TRBJ2-6
V: TRBV11-2
size: -
CDR3: CASSSTGSSGANVLTF

length: 16
J: TRBJ1-1
V: TRBV13
size: -
CDR3: CASSLDGLGWSTEAFF

length: 15
J: TRBJ1-1
V: TRBV5-1
size: -
CDR3: CASSTPQGRDTEAFF

length: 13
J: TRBJ2-1
V: TRBV4-2
size: once
CDR3: CASSPLAGGEQFF

length: 13
J: TRBJ2-7
V: TRBV7-8
size: -
CDR3: CASSLAASYEQYF

length: 15
J: TRBJ1-1
V: TRBV6-5
size: -
CDR3: CASSYRGGASTEAFF

length: 16
J: TRBJ1-2
V: TRBV4-1
size: -
CDR3: CASSQVWGGGNYGYTF

length: 15
J: TRBJ2-2
V: TRBV28
size: -
CDR3: CASSFRGPNTGELFF

length: 13
J: TRBJ1-2
V: TRBV5-4
size: -
CDR3: CASSSPQGAGYTF

length: 16
J: TRBJ2-7
V: TRBV5-4
size: -
CDR3: CASSPGITVSSYEQYF

length: 15
J: TRBJ2-1
V: TRBV27
size: -
CDR3: CASSTLSYVRNEQFF

length: 17
J: TRBJ2-7
V: TRBV4-2
size: -
CDR3: CASSLLSGGRLSYEQYF

length: 16
J: TRBJ1-1
V: TRBV25-1
size: -
CDR3: CASSEYSQGRNTEAFF

length: 14
J: TRBJ2-5
V: TRBV5-1
size: -
CDR3: CASSSGTRMETQYF

length: 15
J: TRBJ2-5
V: TRBV18
size: -
CDR3: CASSPQTGGEETQYF

length: 12
J: TRBJ1-5
V: TRBV30
size: few
CDR3: CAWGDGNQPQHF

length: 15
J: TRBJ2-7
V: TRBV7-6
size: -
CDR3: CASSPDVGLSYEQYF

length: 20
J: TRBJ1-1
V: TRBV5-4
size: -
CDR3: CASSPPPSPGGASKNTEAFF

length: 14
J: TRBJ1-5
V: TRBV6-1
size: -
CDR3: CASSAFREDQPQHF

length: 16
J: TRBJ1-5
V: TRBV7-8
size: -
CDR3: CASSLGDRGEGQPQHF

length: 14
J: TRBJ2-3
V: TRBV6-1
size: -
CDR3: CASGEGRATDTQYF